This record concerns one T cell receptor beta chain sequence. Original analysis: Amplification of reference gene primers was used by the study to estimate nucleated cell counts. TCRdb's copy holds only in-frame clones and misses some; the assay was immunoSEQ multiplex PCR. V and J calls and clone size are those listed in that table; D and trimming were worked out from the DNA. The repertoire has some 200,000 clones, approximately 91% of them found once; the top ten carry about 4.8%. Trimming removed 3 bases at V and 6 bases at J, with 16 bases between. Germline V gene data show CDR1 as SGHVS and CDR2 as FNYEAQ. This CDR3 spans 15 amino acids. This sample was taken from a study of blood T cell repertoires in COVID-19. On the study more broadly: Samples taken during acute and convalescent COVID-19 were collected in the United States, Italy and Spain. T cells, B-cell-depleted T cells, or PBMCs provided the cDNA or gDNA that served as material.

The sequence derives from a woman in her 40s with acute or convalescent COVID-19. Material: peripheral blood. The gene calls are TRBV7-6 and TRBJ2-3, with D possibly being TRBD2 (6 bases). CDR3 sequence (DNA): TGTGCCAGCAGCTTCGGTCAGGGCGGGACCGATACGCAGTATTTT. It yields the protein CASSFGQGGTDTQYF. Full variable domain (remainder filled in from reference TRBV7-6 and TRBJ2-3): GAGVSQSPRYKVTKRGQDVALRCDPISGHVSLYWYRQALGQGPEFLTYFNYEAQQDKSGLPNDRFSAERPEGSISTLTIQRTEQRDSAMYRCASSFGQGGTDTQYFGPGTRLTVL.